This TCR beta chain stems from a study of blood T cell repertoires in COVID-19. This clone was seen a handful of times. Assay used: immunoSEQ multiplex PCR; TCRdb lists only in-frame clones, some missing. There are about 260,000 clones in the sample; 84% occur only once, and more than 1.5% lies in the top ten. The clonotype comes from a woman aged 40-49 years who had recovered from COVID-19. Sample: peripheral blood.

CDR3 nucleotides: TGTGCCAGTAGTGACAGGGGGAATCAGCCCCAGCATTTT. It encodes CASSDRGNQPQHF. The chain carries TRBV19 and TRBJ1-5; TRBD1 matches 9 bases. Germline trimming cut 5 bases from V and 4 bases from J; bases unmatched to any gene: 0. Looked up from germline, CDR1 is LNHDA and CDR2 is SQIVND (reference sequence). This CDR3 has 13 amino acids.